Listed below are T cell receptor beta chains from one sample, sequenced in a study of post-analysis software for immune sequencing data. In TCRdb, the PCR reads were re-called with MiXCR into one record per CDR3 protein. The sample includes 160,000 or so distinct CDR3 sequences, roughly 35% of them seen just once. Sequencing was performed on blood, taken after autologous hematopoietic stem cell transplantation. All receptors derive from a girl aged 10 to 17 with multiple sclerosis. CDR3s include the opening cysteine and the closing phenylalanine or tryptophan. A D gene is named only where the DNA matches it firmly. Clone size appears in some rows only: once, few, many, or a class for an expanded clone.

TRBJ1-2 TRBV4-3 - - TGCGCCAGCAGCCAAGGAGTTCTCGGGTCCTATGGCTACACCTTC CASSQGVLGSYGYTF
TRBJ2-1 TRBV5-1 - - TGCGCCAGCAGCTTGGACGGGTTCAGTGAGCAGTTCTTC CASSLDGFSEQFF
TRBJ2-7 TRBV7-2 many TRBD2 TGTGCCAGCAGCTTAGGGACTAGCGGAGGGTACGAGCAGTACTTC CASSLGTSGGYEQYF
TRBJ2-7 TRBV28 few - TGTGCCAGCAGTTTAATCTCCCAGGCCCACGAGCAGTACTTC CASSLISQAHEQYF
TRBJ1-1 TRBV20-1 few - TGCAGTGCGTCGAATGGCATGAACACTGAAGCTTTCTTT CSASNGMNTEAFF
TRBJ2-3 TRBV10-3 - - TGTGCCCCACAAACTGGGCTGGGCACAGATACGCAGTATTTT CAPQTGLGTDTQYF
TRBJ2-5 TRBV6-1 - TRBD1 TGTGCCAGCAGGGCTCAACAGGGGAGCCAAGAGACCCAGTACTTC CASRAQQGSQETQYF
TRBJ2-3 TRBV6-1 - TRBD2 TGTGCCAGCAGTGGACCGACTAGCGGGAGAGGCACAGATACGCAGTATTTT CASSGPTSGRGTDTQYF
TRBJ2-7 TRBV28 many TRBD2 TGTGCCAGCAGTACCGGACTAGCGGGACCGCCGTATCGGACCTACGAGCAGTACTTC CASSTGLAGPPYRTYEQYF
TRBJ1-6 TRBV28 few TRBD1 TGTGCCAGCAGTGTGACAGGGTTTAGCTCCTATAATTCACCCCTCCACTTT CASSVTGFSSYNSPLHF
TRBJ1-1 TRBV7-9 few - TGTGCCAGCAGCTCGCCCTACAGGGAACGCTTGAACACTGAAGCTTTCTTT CASSSPYRERLNTEAFF